This T cell receptor beta chain came from a study of blood T cells in healthy people across ages. Findings and limits, study-wide: In older individuals, TCR beta diversity per million T cells was lower, falling roughly linearly with age. Possibly, changes in expanded clonotypes were confounded because donor CMV status was unknown.

The total RNA that was extracted per sample amounted to at least 5 micrograms. Using a J-beta primer mix together with a sample-barcoded 5' primer, a second PCR was run for roughly 7 to 11 cycles. Through a template-switch adaptor with 12 random nucleotides, each cDNA molecule received a tag. TCRdb re-called the 5' RACE reads with MiXCR, one entry per CDR3 protein. The sample has 1.5 million or so distinct CDR3 sequences, about 43% seen once. This clonotype was seen a handful of times. Its antigen is unknown. The clonotype comes from a woman younger than 30 in good health. The sequenced sample was blood.

The chain's CDR3 is CASSLGTGTPEAFF. The CDR3 nucleotides read TGCGCCAGCAGCTTGGGAACCGGGACACCTGAAGCTTTCTTT. The chain recombines TRBV5-1 with TRBJ1-1; weak D call: TRBD1 (6 bases). The V gene lost 0 bases and the J gene lost 6 bases, with 12 bases spanning the gap. Germline CDR1 reads SGHRS; CDR2 reads YFSETQ. CDR3 length: 14 amino acids.